This paragraph covers one T cell receptor (beta chain) sequence. This entry belongs to a study of CD8+CD57+ T cells in acquired aplastic anemia. Study details: Average DNA yield from sorted CD4+ and CD8+ cells was about 3 ug.

Patients picked for sequencing had shown CD8+CD57+ cell expansion detected by flow cytometry. A severe acquired aplastic anemia diagnosis applied to all patients. Researchers used genomic DNA as the template to profile TCR beta VDJ and CDR3. Via MiXCR, TCRdb re-called the reads, giving one row per CDR3 protein. The data show around 430,000 distinct CDR3 sequences, approximately 32% seen once. The CDR3 spans 15 residues. Germline V gives CDR1 SNHLY, CDR2 FYNNEI. The V end was cut by 5 bases, the J end by 4 bases, with 17 bases between. The V and J genes are TRBV2 and TRBJ1-1; D is unclear. Sequencing was carried out using sorted CD4+, CD8+, or CD8+CD57+ T cells (not recorded which) from PBMCs. The sequence was collected from a human donor with aplastic anemia. This chain's CDR3 is CASSYWSPGSTEAFF. As DNA, the CDR3 is TGTGCCAGCAGTTACTGGTCCCCTGGGTCCACTGAAGCTTTCTTT. Full variable domain (missing parts from reference TRBV2 and TRBJ1-1): EPEVTQTPSHQVTQMGQEVILRCVPISNHLYFYWYRQILGQKVEFLVSFYNNEISEKSEIFDDQFSVERPDGSNFTLKIRSTKLEDSAMYFCASSYWSPGSTEAFFGQGTRLTVV.